This entry features one T cell receptor (beta chain) sequence. The data belong to a study of blood T cell repertoires in COVID-19. At the level of the study: The United States, Italy and Spain were the sources of the acute and convalescent COVID-19 samples. PBMCs, B-cell-depleted T cells, or T cells were the source of the cDNA or gDNA that made up the material.

J lost 1 base, V lost 0 bases, and 8 bases had no gene match. Germline CDR1 reads SGHRS; CDR2 reads YFSETQ. This CDR3 is built from 17 residues. Methods used by the authors: Amplification of reference gene primers was used by the study to estimate nucleated cell counts. Clones were read by immunoSEQ multiplex PCR, and TCRdb kept only the in-frame ones, dropping some. V, J and clone size were drawn from that table, and D and trimming were deduced from the DNA. The repertoire includes under 300,000 clones, around 83% of them detected once, and about 1.9% sits in the top ten. The receptor's source is a man aged 30 to 39 who had recovered from COVID-19. The chain is built from TRBV5-1 and TRBJ2-5, with 8 bases identical to TRBD1. The sample taken for sequencing was peripheral blood. In nucleotides, the CDR3 is TGCGCCAGCAGCTTGGTCCCAGGGGGCATCGGCCAAGAGACCCAGTACTTC. This encodes CASSLVPGGIGQETQYF.